These 20 T cell receptor beta chains came from one sample sequenced in a study of glioma-infiltrating T cells after dendritic cell vaccination. Data came from immunoSEQ multiplex PCR; TCRdb stores just in-frame clones and leaves some out. The data contain about 99,000 clones, roughly 76% of them singletons. The sequencing used blood, collected before dendritic cell vaccination. The receptors here all came from a human donor with glioblastoma.

CDR3 in DNA: TGTGCCAGCAGCTTAGAACGGAGAGATACGCAGTATTTT. Amino acids: CASSLERRDTQYF. J is TRBJ2-3 and V is TRBV11-3; D not certain. CDR1 and CDR2 (germline): SGHNT, YENEEA. The V end lost 0 bases, the J end lost 5 bases, and 6 bases lay between the germline ends. The CDR3 has 13 residues.

This rearrangement joins TRBV10-1 to TRBJ2-5; possible D gene TRBD1, 5 bases. V lost 7 bases and J lost 5, with 14 bases in between. The CDR3 loop spans 13 amino acids. Germline V gene sequence: CDR1 WNHNN, CDR2 SYGVQD (reference sequence). CDR3 region: CASTPDIWETQYF. CDR3 coding DNA: TGCGCCAGCACCCCGGACATTTGGGAGACCCAGTACTTC.

The chain has TRBV6-1 and TRBJ1-2; no clear D gene. V was clipped by 10 bases and J by 1 base, with 10 bases between them. CDR3 length: 12 residues. Germline CDR1 MNHNS, CDR2 SASEGT. The CDR3 region has the DNA TGTGCCACAGGCGATGTTAACTATGGCTACACCTTC. It is translated as CATGDVNYGYTF.

The rearrangement joins TRBV4-2 to TRBJ1-4, with 7 bases lining up with TRBD1. V trimming: 0 bases; J trimming: 1 base; junction bases outside the gene matches: 2. The CDR3 is 16 amino acids. Germline-derived CDR1 and CDR2 are LGHNA and YNFKEQ. This chain's CDR3 is CASSQDRGVTNEKLFF. CDR3 nucleotide sequence: TGTGCCAGCAGCCAAGACAGGGGGGTAACTAATGAAAAACTGTTTTTT.

The V gene is TRBV7-2, the J gene TRBJ1-1, with TRBD1 as a possible D gene (5 bases). Trimming cost V 1 base and J 8 bases, with 17 bases left between them. Germline V gene lookup returns CDR1 SGHTA and CDR2 FQGNSA. The length of the CDR3 is 15 residues. The CDR3 bases are TGTGCCAGCAGCTTAGTCCAGGGTGGGCAAGAAGAAGCTTTCTTT. Translated, it gives CASSLVQGGQEEAFF.

J is TRBJ1-2 and V is TRBV29-1; D remains ambiguous. V lost 5 bases to trimming and J lost 6 bases, with 7 bases between them. Germline V lookup: CDR1 SQVTM, CDR2 ANQGSEA. The length of the CDR3 is 10 residues. In DNA form, the CDR3 reads TGCAGCGTTTATTCTAATGGCTACACCTTC. Protein product: CSVYSNGYTF.

The J gene is TRBJ2-2, the V gene TRBV6-1, with 9 bases matching TRBD1. The CDR3 totals 14 residues. After removal of 6 bases from V and 4 bases from J, the junction contained 3 bases not matched to a gene. Germline CDR1 reads MNHNS; CDR2 reads SASEGT. CDR3 residues: CASSRTGATGELFF. The CDR3 nucleotides are TGTGCCAGCAGCAGGACAGGGGCCACCGGGGAGCTGTTTTTT.

The rearrangement links TRBV5-6 to TRBJ1-2; tentative D call: TRBD1 (6 bases). V was cut by 2 bases and J by 0 bases, with 14 bases left in between. This CDR3 has 16 amino acids. Germline V gives CDR1 SGHDT, CDR2 YYEEEE. CDR3 protein: CASSFLDRSSNYGYTF. The DNA of the CDR3 is TGTGCCAGCAGCTTCCTGGACAGATCGTCTAACTATGGCTACACCTTC. Variable domain in full (rest from reference TRBV5-6 and TRBJ1-2): DAGVTQSPTHLIKTRGQQVTLRCSPKSGHDTVSWYQQALGQGPQFIFQYYEEEERQRGNFPDRFSGHQFPNYSSELNVNALLLGDSALYLCASSFLDRSSNYGYTFGSGTRLTVV.

This clone was found once. The CDR3 sequence is CASSSLDRGNTGELFF. CDR3 in DNA: TGTGCCAGCAGCTCACTTGACAGGGGGAACACCGGGGAGCTGTTTTTT. The chain carries TRBV11-3 and TRBJ2-2; 8 bases agree with TRBD1. V was clipped by 4 bases and J by 1 base; unmatched bases: 5. From germline, CDR1 is SGHNT and CDR2 YENEEA. This CDR3 is built from 16 residues.

This chain uses TRBV5-1 with TRBJ1-5; D possibly corresponds to TRBD1 (5 bases). The CDR3 covers 13 residues. Trimming removed 0 bases at V and 7 bases at J, with 8 bases between. The V gene's germline CDR1 is SGHRS and CDR2 YFSETQ. Written as DNA, the CDR3 is TGCGCCAGCAGCTTGGCAGGGCGGCAGCCCCAGCATTTT. Translated, it gives CASSLAGRQPQHF.

J is TRBJ1-1 and V is TRBV10-1; TRBD1 matches 12 bases. J gave up 10 bases and V 4 bases, and 10 bases lay outside the gene matches. CDR1 and CDR2 (germline): WNHNN, SYGVQD (reference sequence). This CDR3 contains 15 residues. CDR3 region: CASSVGTGGNLRAFF. As DNA, the CDR3 is TGCGCCAGCAGTGTCGGGACAGGGGGCAACCTGAGAGCTTTCTTT.

This clone was seen a few times. The chain has TRBV11-2 and TRBJ2-5, with 10 bases that match TRBD1. V was pared by 5 bases and J by 5 bases, with 8 bases of the junction left unmatched. In germline, CDR1 is SGHAT, CDR2 FQNNGV. This CDR3 is built from 15 residues. The CDR3: CASSAQTGGKETQYF. Here the CDR3 DNA reads TGTGCCAGCAGCGCTCAGACAGGGGGCAAGGAGACCCAGTACTTC.

The chain recombines TRBV6-1 with TRBJ1-2; D gene ambiguous. This CDR3 has 13 amino acids. V gave up 6 bases and J gave up 5 bases, with 13 bases separating them. Germline assignment: CDR1 MNHNS and CDR2 SASEGT. The CDR3 here is CASSPTTLYGYTF. The CDR3 coding sequence is TGTGCCAGCAGCCCCACTACCCTTTATGGCTACACCTTC.

The chain combines TRBV5-4 with TRBJ2-7; the D gene is possibly TRBD2 (7 bases). The CDR3 spans 15 residues. The V gene's germline CDR1 is SGHNT and CDR2 YYREEE (reference sequence). The ends were cut back, 0 bases at V and 4 bases at J, with 14 bases in the middle. CDR3 region: CASSLEAGASYEQYF. For the CDR3, the DNA is TGTGCCAGCAGCTTGGAGGCGGGGGCTTCTTACGAGCAGTACTTC.

This chain uses TRBV6-5 with TRBJ1-6, with unresolved D. The CDR3 is 14 amino acids. Trimming removed 6 bases at V and 1 base at J, with 7 bases between. Germline V gives CDR1 MNHEY, CDR2 SVGAGI. DNA of the CDR3: TGTGCCAGCAGGAGGGTGTCCTATAATTCACCCCTCCACTTT. This encodes CASRRVSYNSPLHF.

This clone was recorded a few times. J is TRBJ1-4 and V is TRBV5-4; 7 bases map to TRBD1. The CDR3 runs to 15 residues. Looked up from germline, CDR1 is SGHNT and CDR2 is YYREEE (reference sequence). The junction had 10 bases not matched to a gene; V was cut back by 5 bases and J by 6 bases. The CDR3 reads CASSLQGGGDEKLFF. The CDR3 DNA is TGTGCCAGCAGTCTCCAGGGGGGAGGTGATGAAAAACTGTTTTTT.

The CDR3 DNA reads as TGTGCCAGCAGCCAAGGTCCCCAGGGCACTAATGAAAAACTGTTTTTT. This sequence encodes CASSQGPQGTNEKLFF. V usage is TRBV14 and J usage is TRBJ1-4; possibly TRBD1 for D (5 bases). Per the germline V gene, CDR1 is SGHDN and CDR2 is FVKESK. The V and J ends lost 1 base and 2 bases respectively, with 11 bases between them. The CDR3 sequence is 16 residues long.

The V call is TRBV6-5, the J call TRBJ1-2; TRBD1 might be the D (6 bases). The germline V and J ends were trimmed by 8 bases and 3 bases, with 13 bases remaining between them. The germline V gene has CDR1 MNHEY and CDR2 SVGAGI. The CDR3 has 13 amino acids. CDR3 DNA sequence: TGTGCCAGCTCTCGGGACACAGACTATGGCTACACCTTC. It yields the protein CASSRDTDYGYTF.

The table lists this clone with a few counts. The chain has TRBV14 and TRBJ1-4; D call uncertain. The CDR3 is 12 residues long. V shed 1 base and J shed 8 bases, with 5 bases lying between them. Germline loops: CDR1 SGHDN, CDR2 FVKESK. The CDR3 coding sequence is TGTGCCAGCAGCCAAGTAACAGAAAAACTGTTTTTT. Translated, it gives CASSQVTEKLFF. Together with reference TRBV14 and TRBJ1-4, the CDR3 gives the full variable domain: EAGVTQFPSHSVIEKGQTVTLRCDPISGHDNLYWYRRVMGKEIKFLLHFVKESKQDESGMPNNRFLAERTGGTYSTLKVQPAELEDSGVYFCASSQVTEKLFFGSGTQLSVL.

The V call is TRBV7-6, the J call TRBJ2-5; perhaps TRBD2 as D (6 bases). Germline CDR1 and CDR2: SGHVS and FNYEAQ. Trimming took off 3 bases at V and 2 bases at J, with 7 bases between the two ends. This CDR3 region has 13 residues. CDR3 amino acids: CASSLGLQETQYF. Written as DNA, the CDR3 is TGTGCCAGCAGCTTGGGACTTCAAGAGACCCAGTACTTC.